This is a list of T cell receptor beta chains from one sample in a study of blood T cell repertoires in COVID-19. Some clones are missing from TCRdb's copy, which holds only in-frame ones; the method was immunoSEQ multiplex PCR. The sample has approximately 200,000 clones, roughly 84% seen once. The specimen was peripheral blood. Receptors were obtained from a man between 50 and 59 years old who had recovered from COVID-19. The CDR3 runs from the conserved cysteine through the conserved F or W. A D gene is named only where the DNA matches it firmly. The listing skips clone size in some rows; elsewhere it reads once, few, many or a size class.

>TRBV6-6|TRBJ1-1|.|.
TGTGCCAGCAGTATTCTGGAGAAGGGGTCTGAAGCTTTCTTT
CASSILEKGSEAFF
>TRBV7-2|TRBJ1-5|TRBD1|.
TGTGCCAGCAGCTTAGGACAGGGGTCTCAGCCCCAGCATTTT
CASSLGQGSQPQHF
>TRBV7-9|TRBJ1-4|TRBD1|.
TGTGCCAGCAGCACGGCGGACAGGGGTAGGGCTAATGAAAAACTGTTTTTT
CASSTADRGRANEKLFF
>TRBV7-8|TRBJ1-4|TRBD1|once
TGTGCCAGCAGCTTAAGCGGGACAGGGTTAGAAAAACTGTTTTTT
CASSLSGTGLEKLFF
>TRBV27|TRBJ2-1|.|.
TGTGCCAGCAGTCCCCCGAGCGGGCAGGGGCAGTTCTTC
CASSPPSGQGQFF
>TRBV11-2|TRBJ2-7|TRBD2|.
TGTGCCAGCAGCTTTATAGCGGGAGGGCGAGGGGAGCAGTACTTC
CASSFIAGGRGEQYF
>TRBV3-1/TRBV3-2|TRBJ2-7|.|.
TGTGCCAGCAGCCGAGACCGAGGGGGAGAGCAGTACTTC
CASSRDRGGEQYF
>TRBV28|TRBJ1-1|.|.
TGTGCCAGCATCCAACAGGGTACCACTGAAGCTTTCTTT
CASIQQGTTEAFF
>TRBV24-1|TRBJ2-5|.|.
TGTGCCACCAGGTCCCGGGGGCAAGAGACCCAGTACTTC
CATRSRGQETQYF
>TRBV18|TRBJ2-1|TRBD2|.
TGTGCCAGCTCACCACGGGGCCTAGCGGGACCTAATGAGCAGTTCTTC
CASSPRGLAGPNEQFF
>TRBV3-1/TRBV3-2|TRBJ2-7|TRBD2|.
TGTGCCAGCAGCCAATGGACTAGCCGAAGCTCCTACGAGCAGTACTTC
CASSQWTSRSSYEQYF
>TRBV24-1|TRBJ1-1|TRBD1|.
TGTGCCACCCTTGACAGGGGCGGCACTGAAGCTTTCTTT
CATLDRGGTEAFF
>TRBV6-6|TRBJ2-1|TRBD2|once
TGTGCCAGCAGTTACTCGCCTAGCGGGAGGACGAATGAGCAGTTCTTC
CASSYSPSGRTNEQFF
>TRBV30|TRBJ2-1|.|.
TGTGCCTGGAGCGGTTTCGGCTCCTACAATGAGCAGTTCTTC
CAWSGFGSYNEQFF
>TRBV7-8|TRBJ1-6|TRBD1|few
TGTGCCAGCAGCCCCAGGGGGACAGGGAATAATTCACCCCTCCACTTT
CASSPRGTGNNSPLHF
>TRBV28|TRBJ2-3|TRBD1|.
TGTGCCAGCAGTACTGGACAGGGAGGTTTCACAGATACGCAGTATTTT
CASSTGQGGFTDTQYF
>TRBV30|TRBJ1-3|.|few
TGTGCCTGGAGTTCCCCCACGAGGCTGGGAAACACCATATATTTT
CAWSSPTRLGNTIYF
>TRBV7-6|TRBJ2-3|TRBD2|.
TGTGCCAGCAGCCCGACTAGCCTAGGAGATACGCAGTATTTT
CASSPTSLGDTQYF
>TRBV15|TRBJ1-2|TRBD1|once
TGTGCCACCAGCAGAGCCACCCCCGGACAGGGCCCTGGAGGCTACACCTTC
CATSRATPGQGPGGYTF
>TRBV29-1|TRBJ2-2|TRBD2|.
TGCAGCGTCGAAAGCGGACTAGCGGGAAGAGGCGGGGAGCTGTTTTTT
CSVESGLAGRGGELFF
>TRBV7-2|TRBJ2-3|.|.
TGTGCCAGCAGCTTAGTCGGCACAGATACGCAGTATTTT
CASSLVGTDTQYF
>TRBV9|TRBJ2-7|TRBD1|once
TGTGCCAGCAGCCCGACAGGGCTCTCCTACGAGCAGTACTTC
CASSPTGLSYEQYF
>TRBV5-8|TRBJ2-7|.|.
TGTGCCAGCAGCAATCGACTAGAGGCCTACGAGCAGTACTTC
CASSNRLEAYEQYF
>TRBV28|TRBJ2-5|TRBD1|.
TGTGCCAGCAGACCTCCGGGACAGGGTGGGGCCCAGTACTTC
CASRPPGQGGAQYF
>TRBV5-1|TRBJ2-2|.|.
TGCGCCAGCAGCTTGAACGGAGCGAACACCGGGGAGCTGTTTTTT
CASSLNGANTGELFF